This T cell receptor (beta chain) originates from a study of OX40 agonist ivuxolimab in advanced cancers. The wider study: The study enrolled dose-escalation patients with hepatocellular carcinoma, melanoma, renal cell or head and neck cancer. Notes on the study in general: Relative to CD4+, CD8+ T cells held more expanded clones on average.

Germline CDR1 is SNHLY and CDR2 is FYNNEI. The CDR3 spans 13 residues. V gave up 7 bases and J gave up 7 bases, with 14 bases separating them. The assay was immunoSEQ multiplex PCR, and TCRdb's table has in-frame clones only and misses some. The data hold about 49,000 clones, with approximately 84% observed a single time. For this clone: The antigen remains unidentified.

The investigators sampled blood at baseline, at cycle 4 day 1, and at cycle 7 day 1. This TCR was sampled from an adult with an advanced solid tumor such as melanoma, head and neck, liver or kidney cancer. This chain joins TRBV2 and TRBJ1-5; D is perhaps TRBD1 (6 bases). The sample consisted of CD4+ or CD8+ T cells sorted from blood, taken in a trial of the OX40 agonist ivuxolimab. The CDR3 loop reads CASKLDSIQPQHF. Here the CDR3 DNA reads TGTGCCAGCAAGCTGGACAGCATCCAGCCCCAGCATTTT.